This TCR beta chain is from a study of blood T cell repertoires in COVID-19. Study at large: Acute and convalescent COVID-19 specimens originated in the United States, Italy and Spain. T cells, B-cell-depleted T cells, or PBMCs provided the cDNA or gDNA that served as material.

Methods used by the authors: Researchers report that nucleated cell counts were estimated from reference gene primer amplification. Here immunoSEQ multiplex PCR was the method, and the copy in TCRdb shows in-frame clones only, minus some. V, J and clone size derive from that table, while D and trimming were established from the DNA sequence. The sample contains 100,000 to 150,000 clones, roughly 84% of which appear only once. The germline gives CDR1 SGHTS, CDR2 YDEGEE. The CDR3 is 15 residues long. V trimming: 3 bases; J trimming: 2 bases; junction bases outside the gene matches: 4. The TCR comes from a woman aged 25 to 39 who had recovered from COVID-19. Sequencing input: peripheral blood. The V and J genes are TRBV5-8 and TRBJ2-3; 9 nucleotides agree with TRBD2. CDR3 nucleotides: TGTGCCAGCAGCTCTAGCGGGAACCCCACAGATACGCAGTATTTT. Translated, it gives CASSSSGNPTDTQYF.